This entry is about one T cell receptor (beta chain). This sample was taken from a study of blood T cell repertoires in COVID-19. The overall study: The samples span acute and convalescent COVID-19 from the United States, Italy and Spain. Sample material is recorded as cDNA or gDNA derived from T cells, B-cell-depleted T cells, or PBMCs.

In the authors' methods: By means of reference gene primer amplification, nucleated cell counts were estimated. Assay used: immunoSEQ multiplex PCR; TCRdb lists only in-frame clones, some missing. V and J calls and clone size follow that table, whereas D and trimming were derived from the DNA. This table holds approximately 240,000 clones, roughly 82% found once. From germline, CDR1 is ENHRY and CDR2 SYGVKD. V dropped 2 bases and J dropped 3 bases, with 8 bases sitting between them. The CDR3 totals 14 residues. Sequences were obtained from peripheral blood. The clonotype was recovered from a woman over 75 with active or convalescent COVID-19. The chain combines TRBV10-3 with TRBJ1-5; D perhaps matches TRBD1 (6 bases). The CDR3, as DNA: TGTGCCATCAGTGAGAGGACAGACAATCAGCCCCAGCATTTT. Amino acid sequence: CAISERTDNQPQHF.